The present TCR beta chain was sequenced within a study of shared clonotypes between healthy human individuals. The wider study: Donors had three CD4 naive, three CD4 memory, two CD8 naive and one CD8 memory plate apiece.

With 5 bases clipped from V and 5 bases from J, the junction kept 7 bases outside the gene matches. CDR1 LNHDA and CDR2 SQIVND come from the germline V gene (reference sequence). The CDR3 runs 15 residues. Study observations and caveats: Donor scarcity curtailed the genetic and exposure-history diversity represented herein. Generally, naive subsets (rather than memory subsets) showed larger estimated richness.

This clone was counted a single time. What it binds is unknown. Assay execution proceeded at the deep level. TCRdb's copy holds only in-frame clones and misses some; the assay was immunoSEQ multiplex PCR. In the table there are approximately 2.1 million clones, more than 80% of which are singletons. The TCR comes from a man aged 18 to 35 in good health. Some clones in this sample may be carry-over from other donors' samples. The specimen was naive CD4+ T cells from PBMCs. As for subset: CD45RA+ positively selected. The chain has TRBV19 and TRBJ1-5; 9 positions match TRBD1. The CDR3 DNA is TGTGCCAGTAGTCCCGGGACAGGGAGGGATCAGCCCCAGCATTTT. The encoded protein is CASSPGTGRDQPQHF.